This entry is about one T cell receptor beta chain. The data stem from a study of CD4+ T cells in melanoma. This CDR3 has 15 amino acids. Germline V CDR1 and CDR2: MGHRA, YSYEKL. Between the trimmed V and J ends, which lost 1 base and 5 bases, there was a span of 15 bases. The repertoire was sequenced with immunoSEQ multiplex PCR; TCRdb's copy has only in-frame clones and lacks some. The profile shows 13,000 or so clones, roughly 80% of them singletons. The sequencing sample was made of cells from a culture (not recorded whether cultured in vitro). The J gene is TRBJ2-7, the V gene TRBV4-1; D perhaps matches TRBD2 (5 bases). The origin of this receptor is a human donor with melanoma. CDR3 sequence (DNA): TGCGCCAGCAGCCAAGTGATCGGCATGGAGGACGAGCAGTACTTC. Translating gives CASSQVIGMEDEQYF.